The source of this TCR beta chain is a study of STAT5B mutations in CD4+ large granular lymphocyte leukemia (dated 2022 in TCRdb). Turning to the overall study: Among healthy controls, the CDR3 'QG' motif was associated with a particular HLA allele. The study compared the TCRbeta repertoires of patients with CD4+ T-cell large granular lymphocyte leukemia against the TCRbeta repertoires of healthy blood donors. Flow cytometry on FACSCanto II or FACSVerse confirmed that purified fractions exceeded 95% purity among lymphocytes.

Comments on this clone: What this receptor recognizes is not known. One base away there is no much larger clone; base qualities are not given.

TCRbeta rearrangements were sequenced from genomic DNA using the immunoSEQ assay at survey resolution. In the paper's pipeline: In the TCR sequencing data, the lowest productive clonotype frequency that could be detected was 2.59 x 10-5. Analyses included only productive TCRbeta rearrangements, meaning complete and in-frame sequences. Simpson clonality, calculated in the immunoSEQ Analyzer version 3.0, was used as the measure of sample clonality. Clones were binned by frequency as very rare, small, medium, large (1-20%) or hyperexpanded (>20%). Generation probabilities were estimated with OLGA 1.2.3, V-gene circos plots were generated with VDJtools, specificities were searched for in VDJdb, and CDR3 motifs were identified with GLIPH. Entries here come from immuneACCESS through TCRdb and include only in-frame sequences with V and J called. Some clones fail to appear in such tables; in the studies checked, an unresolved V gene covers under half of the shortfall, and the cause of the remainder is unknown. V and J calls and clone size follow that table, whereas D and trimming were derived from the DNA. The sample table holds just under 35,000 clones, of which approximately 67% were seen once. Jointly, the top ten make up 1.5% to 2% of the sample.

CDR1 SGDLS and CDR2 YYNGEE were looked up in the germline V gene. From the cysteine through the phenylalanine, the CDR3 covers 13 amino acids. CDR3 DNA only is kept here, 39 bases in frame from base 1. The junction carries 4 bases between V and J, which are trimmed by 0 bases and 2 bases respectively. Healthy controls were some 35 blood donors whose buffy coats came from the Finnish Red Cross blood service. All TCR-sequenced material derived from peripheral blood: patient blood samples and healthy donor buffy coats. Ficoll-Hypaque gradient centrifugation was used to isolate peripheral blood mononuclear cells. For the healthy controls, CD4+ cells were obtained from buffy coats by magnetic purification. The Gentra Puregene Cell and Tissue kit was used to extract genomic DNA, and a Qubit 2.0 fluorometer was used to measure the amount of genomic DNA. What the work shows at the level of the full study, not this receptor alone: Data were not HLA-matched; higher clonality in CD4+ versus CD8+ T-LGLL could reflect the relatively small sample size. TRBV06-family usage was enriched among the top patient clones (8/27) compared with healthy controls (2/35). Greater clonality appeared to be present in CD4-sorted patient repertoires than in healthy CD4+ repertoires, and the difference was retained after the putative leukemic clones were removed. The main leukemic clonotypes were found to be private to each patient, although around 24% of the main leukemic clonotypes were detected at low frequency in the non-leukemic repertoires of other patients.

This receptor was taken from a human donor in good health. The sample comprised CD4+ T cells from blood buffy coats. The V gene is TRBV9 and the J gene is TRBJ2-3; the D segment cannot be called with confidence. The CDR3 reads as follows: CASSVGSTDTQYF. The nucleotide sequence reads as follows: TGTGCCAGCAGCGTAGGGTCCACAGATACGCAGTATTTT.